This T cell receptor (beta chain) was identified during a study of OX40 agonist ivuxolimab in advanced cancers. Regarding the research as a whole: Ivuxolimab was an agonistic, fully human IgG2 monoclonal antibody directed against OX40 (CD134), a costimulatory receptor. Intravenous ivuxolimab was administered to patients every 2 weeks at six dose levels: 0.01, 0.1, 0.3, 1.5, 3 and 10 mg/kg. Of the roughly 50 dose-escalation patients, hepatocellular carcinoma was present in 19, melanoma in around 15, renal cell carcinoma in 9 and head and neck cancer in 9. The dose-escalation cohort was around 84% male with a mean age of approximately 60 years, ranging from roughly 23 to 90. Prior anti-PD-1, anti-PD-L1 or anti-CTLA-4 therapy was permitted, and checkpoint inhibitors had been received by around 39% of dose-escalation patients. Partial responses were achieved by three dose-escalation patients, of whom one had hepatocellular carcinoma and two had cutaneous melanoma. Peripheral TCRbeta sequencing aimed to test whether ivuxolimab altered TCR sequence diversity and caused clonal T-cell expansion. The paper covers the monotherapy dose-escalation part of the phase I ivuxolimab trial, which included N ≈ 57 patients. Points the paper makes about the study in general: Low levels of normalized T-cell clonal expansion were also shown by some nonresponding patients. In partial responders in the 0.1-3.0 mg/kg groups, normalized peripheral clonal expansion was found to be among the lowest, especially among CD8+ T cells. At doses of 0.1 to 3.0 mg/kg, clonal expansion of both CD4+ and CD8+ T cells in blood was seen between baseline and week 6. After ivuxolimab, expanded clones were on average more numerous among CD8+ T cells than among CD4+ T cells. The antigen specificity of the peripheral T cells that underwent clonal expansion was not determined.

Genomic DNA was isolated from the sorted cells so that the TCRbeta CDR3 region could be sequenced. The immunoSEQ Assay was used to sequence the TCRbeta CDR3 regions. Imported from immuneACCESS, the table was reduced by TCRdb to in-frame sequences with V and J called. These copies leave out some clones; in studies compared against another copy, an unresolved V gene accounts for under half, and the cause of the remainder is not known. In this sample the table shows tens of thousands of clones, approximately 80% of which occur a single time. The top ten constitute 15% to 20% of the sample. V and J are truncated by 6 bases and 2 bases respectively, leaving an intervening sequence of 10 bases. CDR1 is given as SQVTM and CDR2 as ANQGSEA, both from the germline V gene. Spanning cysteine to phenylalanine, the CDR3 consists of 12 amino acids. Left in the record is the CDR3 DNA by itself, 36 bases read in frame from the first base.

Patients with autoimmune disease history or receiving systemic immunosuppression were excluded from the trial. Peripheral blood for TCR sequencing was drawn from every dose cohort at baseline, at cycle 4 day 1 and at cycle 7 day 1. The samples were drawn from a first-in-human, open-label, multicenter phase I dose-escalation trial of ivuxolimab. The trial enrolled adults with locally advanced or metastatic head and neck squamous cell, hepatocellular, melanoma or renal cell carcinoma. Before TCR sequencing, CD4+ T cells and CD8+ T cells were sorted from peripheral blood as separate populations. Comment on this clone: Its antigen remains undetermined. No much larger clonotype is one base removed from it; base qualities were not supplied.

The TCR comes from an adult with an advanced solid tumor such as melanoma, head and neck, liver or kidney cancer. This specimen consisted of CD4+ or CD8+ T cells sorted from blood, obtained in a trial of the OX40 agonist ivuxolimab. The chain was built from TRBV29-1 and TRBJ1-1, with no confidently assigned D gene. The DNA sequence is given as TGCAGCGTCCCCCGGGCCAACACTGAAGCTTTCTTT. Protein translation: CSVPRANTEAFF.